The source of this TCR beta chain is a study of T cell changes during pregnancy in multiple sclerosis. Assay used: immunoSEQ multiplex PCR; TCRdb lists only in-frame clones, some missing. The repertoire holds 55,000 to 75,000 clones, with roughly 92% as singletons. This CDR3 comprises 16 residues. V gene TRBV7-5 combines with J gene TRBJ2-1; no check of the table's D call, TRBD1, against the DNA was made. TRBV7-5 is listed as a pseudogene. The material sequenced was CD8+ T cells from peripheral blood mononuclear cells, taken in the second trimester of pregnancy. The receptor's source is a female donor with multiple sclerosis, enrolled in a pregnancy study. DNA of the CDR3: TGTGTCAGAAGCCCCAACGGTCAGGGGCTTTACAATGAGCAGTTCTTC. Protein product: CVRSPNGQGLYNEQFF.